Below are 16 T cell receptor beta chains sequenced from a single sample in a study of blood T cell repertoires in COVID-19. The data were produced by immunoSEQ multiplex PCR, yet TCRdb's version contains in-frame clones alone and is incomplete. The repertoire holds 250,000 to 400,000 clones, with around 90% as singletons. Material: PBMCs or T cells enriched from blood (not recorded which). The receptors shown here come from a man between 60 and 70 years old who had recovered from COVID-19.

The rearrangement links TRBV7-9 to TRBJ2-7; TRBD2 aligns across 8 bases. V was pared by 5 bases and J by 6 bases, with 12 bases of the junction left unmatched. Germline values: CDR1 SEHNR, CDR2 FQNEAQ (reference sequence). The CDR3 loop spans 15 amino acids. CDR3 bases: TGTGCCAGCAGCACCGAAGGGACTAGTGCCCCCGAGCAGTACTTC. Translation: CASSTEGTSAPEQYF.

The chain employs TRBV10-1 and TRBJ2-3; 7 bases are a match to TRBD2. The CDR3 is 16 amino acids. CDR1 WNHNN and CDR2 SYGVQD come from the germline V gene (reference sequence). J was trimmed by 2 bases and V by 2 bases; bases with no gene match: 7. The CDR3 sequence is CASSEGSSGPTDTQYF. CDR3 coding DNA: TGCGCCAGCAGTGAGGGGTCTAGCGGTCCCACAGATACGCAGTATTTT.

The chain joins TRBV4-1 to TRBJ2-1; the match to TRBD1 covers 8 bases. With 0 bases clipped from V and 4 bases from J, the junction kept 5 bases outside the gene matches. Germline CDR1 MGHRA, CDR2 YSYEKL. CDR3 length equals 16 residues. The CDR3 here is CASSQDRTGRYNEQFF. CDR3 bases: TGCGCCAGCAGCCAAGATAGGACAGGGAGGTACAATGAGCAGTTCTTC.

This clone has just one count. The V gene is TRBV6-6, the J gene TRBJ1-2; 7 bases fit TRBD1. The germline CDR1 and CDR2 sequences are MNHNY and SVGAGI (reference sequence). The CDR3 totals 15 residues. Germline trimming cut 6 bases from V and 6 bases from J; bases unmatched to any gene: 13. CDR3 DNA: TGTGCCAGCAGCCTCCTGACAGGGTCGGCTAATGGCTACACCTTC. It encodes CASSLLTGSANGYTF.

The chain recombines TRBV3-1 (or the pseudogene TRBV3-2) with TRBJ2-1, with D possibly TRBD2 on 6 matching bases. Trimming shortened V by 3 bases and J by 7 bases, and 10 bases separated the two germline ends. The length of the CDR3 is 13 residues. From germline, CDR1 is LGHDT and CDR2 YNNKEL (reference sequence). DNA of the CDR3: TGTGCCAGCAGCCACGGCGGGATAAATGAGCAGTTCTTC. This encodes CASSHGGINEQFF.

The CDR3 nucleotides read TGCGCCAGCTCTCGACTAGCGGGAGGGCACGAGCAGTACTTC. Its protein product is CASSRLAGGHEQYF. The genes are TRBV5-1 and TRBJ2-7, with 14 bases lining up with TRBD2. The germline V gene has CDR1 SGHRS and CDR2 YFSETQ. This CDR3 has 14 residues. V shed 7 bases, J shed 5 bases, and the junction held 5 bases outside the gene matches.

This chain links TRBV5-1 with TRBJ2-3; TRBD2 matches 12 bases. From germline, CDR1 is SGHRS and CDR2 YFSETQ. Trimming took 2 bases from V and 2 from J; bases not matched to a gene: 3. This CDR3 has 16 residues. The CDR3 region has the DNA TGCGCCAGCAGCTTATGGACTAGCGGGAACACAGATACGCAGTATTTT. Translation gives CASSLWTSGNTDTQYF.

The chain couples TRBV14 to TRBJ2-1; 8 bases align to TRBD2. Looked up from germline, CDR1 is SGHDN and CDR2 is FVKESK. V lost 6 bases and J lost 6; bases outside the gene matches: 10. This CDR3 is built from 15 residues. The CDR3 loop is CASSFQAGAANEQFF. DNA of the CDR3: TGTGCCAGCAGTTTTCAAGCGGGAGCAGCCAATGAGCAGTTCTTC. The whole variable domain, filled in from reference TRBV14 and TRBJ2-1, reads EAGVTQFPSHSVIEKGQTVTLRCDPISGHDNLYWYRRVMGKEIKFLLHFVKESKQDESGMPNNRFLAERTGGTYSTLKVQPAELEDSGVYFCASSFQAGAANEQFFGPGTRLTVL.

The chain combines TRBV11-3 with TRBJ2-2; 7 nucleotides agree with TRBD2. Per the germline V gene, CDR1 is SGHNT and CDR2 is YENEEA. This CDR3 has 14 amino acids. The ends lost 4 bases at V and 5 bases at J; junction bases unmatched: 4. CDR3 residues: CASSSGTKTGELFF. CDR3 in DNA: TGTGCCAGCAGCTCCGGGACTAAAACCGGGGAGCTGTTTTTT.

The V call is TRBV7-8, the J call TRBJ1-2; 10 nucleotides align to TRBD1. This CDR3 has 17 amino acids. Losses at the gene ends were 2 bases for V and 4 bases for J; bases not matched to a gene: 10. Germline V gene data show CDR1 as SGHVS and CDR2 as FQNEAQ. This CDR3 reads CASSLRSGTGALYGYTF. DNA for the CDR3: TGTGCCAGCAGCTTAAGGTCCGGGACAGGGGCTCTCTATGGCTACACCTTC.

The rearrangement joins TRBV19 to TRBJ2-3; D may be TRBD1 (6 bases). V shed 5 bases and J shed 7 bases, with 13 bases lying between them. CDR3 length equals 13 residues. From germline, CDR1 is LNHDA and CDR2 SQIVND (reference sequence). DNA of the CDR3: TGTGCCAGTAGTCTAAGGGGGTTGAATACGCAGTATTTT. Protein sequence: CASSLRGLNTQYF. The full variable domain, rest sourced from reference TRBV19 and TRBJ2-3, is DGGITQSPKYLFRKEGQNVTLSCEQNLNHDAMYWYRQDPGQGLRLIYYSQIVNDFQKGDIAEGYSVSREKKESFPLTVTSAQKNPTAFYLCASSLRGLNTQYFGPGTRLTVL.

The rearrangement uses TRBV5-5 and TRBJ2-7; D unresolved. V was pared by 0 bases and J by 4 bases, with 11 bases between. The CDR3 runs 14 residues. Germline lookup yields CDR1 SGHKS and CDR2 YYEKEE (reference sequence). The CDR3 region is CASSLGQNNYEQYF. The CDR3 DNA reads TGTGCCAGCAGCTTGGGGCAGAACAATTACGAGCAGTACTTC.

The V gene is TRBV18, the J gene TRBJ1-4, with 8 bases lining up with TRBD1. Germline V lookup: CDR1 KGHSH, CDR2 LQKENI. The CDR3 is 15 amino acids. V lost 4 bases, J lost 5 bases, and 6 bases stayed unmatched. CDR3 in DNA: TGTGCCAGCTCACTCGGACAGGGTTCGAATGAAAAACTGTTTTTT. It is translated as CASSLGQGSNEKLFF.

The CDR3 region is CASVQAGGNSPLHF. In DNA, the CDR3 is TGTGCCAGCGTCCAGGCGGGAGGTAATTCACCCCTCCACTTT. The chain combines TRBV28 with TRBJ1-6, with D hard to call. The germline V and J ends were trimmed by 8 bases and 6 bases, with 14 bases remaining between them. This CDR3 contains 14 residues. The V gene's germline CDR1 is MDHEN and CDR2 SYDVKM.

The chain combines TRBV7-9 with TRBJ2-1; weak D call: TRBD1 (6 bases). The CDR3 runs 13 residues. The germline gives CDR1 SEHNR, CDR2 FQNEAQ (reference sequence). The V end lost 1 base, the J end lost 10 bases, and 11 bases lay between the germline ends. The CDR3 spells CASSLGFQGEQFF. DNA of the CDR3: TGTGCCAGCAGCTTAGGATTCCAGGGGGAGCAGTTCTTC.

This clone was detected a few times. V gene TRBV5-1 combines with J gene TRBJ1-3; 7 nucleotides line up with TRBD1. The CDR3 consists of 16 residues. V shed 0 bases, J shed 0 bases, and the junction held 3 bases outside the gene matches. CDR1 SGHRS and CDR2 YFSETQ come from the germline V gene. The CDR3 spells CASSLAGQNSGNTIYF. DNA for the CDR3: TGCGCCAGCAGCTTGGCGGGACAGAACTCTGGAAACACCATATATTTT.